This T cell receptor (beta chain) was captured in a study of cytomegalovirus exposure and HLA in healthy donors (dated by TCRdb to between 2016 and 2019). General notes on the study: In an earlier analysis of 587 of the donors, approximately 300 Gb of sequence data and 90 million to 130 million unique TCR beta sequences from 150 million to 200 million T cells were reported. Roughly 300 gigabases of sequencing data and approximately 91 million unique TCR sequences made up an early release that covered approximately 700 HLA-typed donors. Among the roughly 410 genotyped donors, roughly 80% belonged to the genetic ancestry cluster associated with self-reported Caucasian donors. The aim of the study was to test whether cataloging public T cell receptors could identify signatures of past pathogen exposure. The study used immunosequencing to profile the T cell repertoires of several hundred subjects and linked those repertoires to cytomegalovirus serostatus. Besides the first cohort of approximately 670 subjects, a separate validation cohort made up of over 100 different subjects was used. The study combined high-throughput TCR immunosequencing, statistical association of individual TCRs with disease status, and machine learning to predict cytomegalovirus infection status. A later analysis re-examined previously published TCR beta repertoires from roughly 650 donors and added high-resolution HLA genotyping to investigate patterns of TCR occurrence. Rather than drawing on any new phenotypic data, the later analysis identified candidate immune exposures from TCR beta sequences and the way those sequences occurred across donors. To decide whether each TCR beta V gene segment behaved as functional or pseudogenic, an earlier analysis of 587 of the donors relied on high-throughput TCR beta sequencing. Donor age, sex, ethnicity and CMV serostatus were compiled together with the repertoire data. In a later genetic analysis, genome-wide SNP genotypes for about 65% of the roughly 700 donors were used, and that subset was treated as a discovery cohort. Every repertoire in the discovery cohort had been generated on one and the same sequencing platform. HLA typing covered class I and class II loci at four-digit resolution. Typing coverage differed by locus: A, B, C, DRB1 and DQB1 were typed in roughly 629-630 donors, DQA1 in 522, DPA1 in 600 to 610, and DPB1 in just under 480. Several DR-DQ haplotypes were treated as single units for association and clustering because of strong linkage in the cohort. Among about 390 genotyped donors of the cohort, an average of around 240,000 unique TCR beta nucleotide sequences were sequenced per donor, 15% to 20% of them non-productive.

Library construction relied on the immunoSEQ multiplex PCR assay. For the multiplex PCR, a mixture combining 60 forward primers for TCR Vbeta segments and 13 reverse primers for TCR Jbeta segments was used. The CDR3 region of rearranged TCR beta genes was amplified from genomic DNA with a multiplex PCR assay. The Illumina HiSeq System was used to sequence the amplified TCR beta libraries as 87-base-pair reads. The authors processed their data as follows. In a later analysis, 80 million or so unique TCR beta chains were counted across the 690 or so repertoires, and about 10 million of these chains were shared by at least two donors. To remove PCR and sequencing errors, raw reads were error-corrected and collapsed into unique sequences using a nearest-neighbor algorithm that merged closely related sequences. To assign V, D and J gene segments, CDR3 sequences were aligned to IMGT reference sequences. For a sequence to be retained, a match of at least six nucleotides was required to both a V gene segment and a J gene segment. A rearrangement counted as productive if the CDR3 had no stop codons and remained in frame with V and J, and every other rearrangement counted as non-productive. CDR3 was defined according to IMGT convention as the region running from the second conserved V-encoded cysteine to the conserved J-encoded phenylalanine. Sequences without an unambiguous match to a single V gene segment were excluded from the earlier analysis of several hundred of the donors. In an earlier analysis of 500 to 750 of the donors, V segments were called functional above 56.7% productive rearrangements and were called segregating when the between-donor standard deviation exceeded 5%. A statistical classification framework was developed to diagnose cytomegalovirus status using the catalog of TCR beta chain sequences. A later analysis assigned V and J genes by comparing TCR nucleotide sequences with IMGT/GENE-DB human TR gene sequences. Using the TCRdist pipeline, a later analysis assigned CDR3 sequences along with most-parsimonious VDJ recombination scenarios. In a later analysis, every TCR beta chain was defined by the combination of its CDR3 amino acid sequence and its V-gene family, and reads without a unique V-gene family were dropped. As a way to deal with suspected cross-contamination and a sequencing artifact, a later analysis dropped hundreds of nucleotide sequences that were highly shared and had low generation probability. In a later analysis, a clonal expansion index was calculated for each public chain from normalized within-repertoire ranks of inferred template counts. A later analysis computed generation probabilities with a VDJ recombination model fitted to out-of-frame rearrangements, and checked the results against IGoR. Hypergeometric tests were used in a later analysis to score TCR-TCR, TCR-HLA and TCR-CMV co-occurrence, with a repertoire-size bias correction applied to the TCR pairs. A later analysis estimated false discovery rates by permuting HLA or CMV assignments 20 times. A later analysis grouped co-occurring TCRs with DBSCAN, adding TCRdist sequence similarity when clustering within HLA-allele-positive subsets. For co-occurrence clustering, repertoires with fewer than 30,000 or more than 120,000 public chains were excluded, along with four to six repertoires with anomalous nucleotide sharing. TCRdb carries this immuneACCESS record with in-frame sequences only. Its versions omit some clonotypes, under half of them owing to an unresolved V gene in the studies checked, with the rest unexplained. V, J and clone size are taken as reported in that table, and D and trimming were inferred from the DNA itself. This sample is represented by some 84,000 clones; under 85% of them were singletons. Roughly 2% of the sample goes to the ten largest clones.

The cohort was made up of 666 healthy bone marrow donors. All cohort members were sampled while nominally healthy, although unrecorded immune exposures were likely present. The donor was CMV seronegative and was included in the group of a few hundred seronegative cohort members. Each donor provided a peripheral blood sample, and peripheral blood mononuclear cells were used for TCR beta sequencing. Genomic DNA extraction from the blood cell samples was performed with the Qiagen DNeasy Blood Extraction Kit. V and J are trimmed by 4 bases and 4 bases, and the gene matches miss 6 bases of the junction. The germline V gene provides CDR1 MDHEN and CDR2 SYDVKM. Measured from the cysteine to the phenylalanine, the CDR3 is 15 residues long. The retained sequence is limited to the CDR3, 45 bases, with the frame set at the first base. What the study reported, not specific to this receptor: Specific HLA alleles were associated with 16,951 TCR beta sequences at a false discovery rate of 0.05 in a later analysis. Some IMGT-functional V segments, including TRBV6-2 and TRBV6-3, could not be distinguished by the 87-base-pair reads and were therefore excluded. The earlier analysis of a few hundred of the donors excluded some 15 rarely observed V segments, including chromosome 9 orphons, because counts were too low. A further reported finding was that TCR beta sequences accurately predicted the HLA-A and HLA-B alleles for most subjects in the first cohort. A few of the identified cytomegalovirus-associated TCR beta chains were confirmed in vitro to be specific for cytomegalovirus antigens. According to a later analysis, most CMV-associated TCR beta chains appeared to be HLA-restricted, and the HLA associations seemed to be driven largely by CMV exposure. A later genetic analysis reported fewer N-insertions in productive TCRs among donors in an Asian-associated ancestry cluster than the roughly 640-donor mean. CMV serostatus was the only immune exposure information available for the cohort. Presence/absence analyses assumed roughly uniform sequencing depth across donors, an assumption that may not hold. When HLA alleles, especially DR and DQ, strongly co-occurred, attributing TCR associations to individual alleles was difficult. Most TCR sequences were observed very rarely across donors, whereas some public TCRs were present in many individuals. The classifier was reported to diagnose cytomegalovirus status with high specificity and sensitivity in both the original cohort and the validation cohort. Linkage disequilibrium might explain the correlated functional status among segregating V segments, but an unknown experimental factor could not be ruled out. In a later analysis, TCR association rates were found to vary across HLA loci, with the most associated TCRs seen for DRB1 alleles and the fewest for HLA-C alleles. The study listed 150 to 200 TCR beta chains as associated with cytomegalovirus. A cluster of highly shared sequence variants was judged likely to represent a technical artifact of the sequencing pipeline. Compared with equally common non-associated chains, HLA-associated TCR beta chains in a later analysis were more clonally expanded and had lower generation probabilities. This cohort had only TCR beta chains sequenced, and the lack of alpha or paired-chain data limited which features could be detected. In a later analysis, several top co-occurrence clusters were reported to appear linked to parvovirus B19, influenza, CMV and Epstein-Barr virus. HLA typing was unavailable for some donors at each locus, so association tests used only the typed subset. An earlier analysis of some 590 of the donors showed that most TCR beta V segments appeared in productive rearrangements either about 87% or about 30% of the time, which broadly matched IMGT annotations. The authors suggested that the approach could potentially be extended to other disease states and immunological phenotypes. A later genetic analysis associated a missense DCLRE1C variant with V-gene and J-gene trimming of TCR beta chains, and an independent cohort replicated the association.

Of note for this clone: The antigen it recognizes is unknown. No base quality information exists; no much larger clone differs at one position.

The receptor was isolated from a boy between 10 and 17 years old in good health and CMV-seronegative. Input material: PBMCs. In this chain, TRBV28 is recombined with TRBJ1-4, and 7 junction bases match TRBD1. The DNA reads as follows: TGTGCCAGCAGTTCCCGCCAGGGGGGTAATGAAAAACTGTTTTTT. It translates as CASSSRQGGNEKLFF.